The 10 T cell receptor beta chains presented below share a single source sample, sequenced in a study of blood T cell repertoires in COVID-19. Profiled with immunoSEQ multiplex PCR; TCRdb holds only in-frame clones, not every one. The repertoire holds about 300,000 clones, 85% seen once, with 1.9% in the top ten. The sequenced material came from PBMCs or T cells enriched from blood (not recorded which). Receptors originate from a woman aged 25-40 years who had been exposed to COVID-19.

At least ten counts were recorded for this clone. The chain combines TRBV7-9 with TRBJ1-6, with D hard to call. Between the trimmed V and J ends, which lost 5 bases and 2 bases, there was a span of 7 bases. The CDR3 sequence is 14 residues long. Germline CDR1 is SEHNR and CDR2 is FQNEAQ (reference sequence). The CDR3 is CASSPGTYNSPLHF. In nucleotides, the CDR3 is TGTGCCAGCAGCCCGGGGACCTATAATTCACCCCTCCACTTT. The variable domain in full, completed from reference TRBV7-9 and TRBJ1-6, reads DTGVSQNPRHKITKRGQNVTFRCDPISEHNRLYWYRQTLGQGPEFLTYFQNEAQLEKSRLLSDRFSAERPKGSFSTLEIQRTEQGDSAMYLCASSPGTYNSPLHFGNGTRLTVT.

V and J are TRBV28 and TRBJ1-2; 10 nucleotides agree with TRBD1. The V gene's germline CDR1 is MDHEN and CDR2 SYDVKM. The V gene end was trimmed by 6 bases and the J gene end by 6 bases; junction bases not matched to a gene: 7. The CDR3 is 14 residues long. This CDR3 is CASRTGGVSDGYTF. The DNA of the CDR3 is TGTGCCAGCAGGACAGGGGGCGTGTCCGATGGCTACACCTTC.

This clone was observed a handful of times. This chain uses TRBV27 with TRBJ1-1; 8 nucleotides agree with TRBD1. The V segment lost 6 bases and the J segment 0 bases; nucleotides outside the gene matches: 9. Germline V gene sequence: CDR1 MNHEY, CDR2 SMNVEV (reference sequence). The CDR3 has 16 amino acids. The CDR3 here is CASSQVRGLVNTEAFF. The CDR3 DNA reads as TGTGCCAGCAGCCAAGTCAGGGGGCTAGTGAACACTGAAGCTTTCTTT.

This clone has a handful of counts. The chain uses TRBV2 and TRBJ2-1; possibly TRBD1 for D (5 bases). The CDR3 is 16 amino acids. Deletions cut 3 bases from V and 0 bases from J, with 12 bases between. Germline V gives CDR1 SNHLY, CDR2 FYNNEI. The CDR3 sequence: CASSEQGYSSYNEQFF. DNA of the CDR3: TGTGCCAGCAGTGAGCAGGGCTACAGCTCCTACAATGAGCAGTTCTTC. Variable domain in full (rest from reference TRBV2 and TRBJ2-1): EPEVTQTPSHQVTQMGQEVILRCVPISNHLYFYWYRQILGQKVEFLVSFYNNEISEKSEIFDDQFSVERPDGSNFTLKIRSTKLEDSAMYFCASSEQGYSSYNEQFFGPGTRLTVL.

The rearrangement links TRBV11-2 to TRBJ2-1; 7 nucleotides line up with TRBD1. The CDR3 sequence is 15 residues long. V trimming: 3 bases; J trimming: 7 bases; junction bases outside the gene matches: 9. Looked up from germline, CDR1 is SGHAT and CDR2 is FQNNGV. Here the CDR3 reads CASSLERQGQNEQFF. For the CDR3, the DNA is TGTGCCAGCAGCTTGGAAAGACAGGGACAAAATGAGCAGTTCTTC.

This clone has only a few counts. V usage is TRBV7-2 and J usage is TRBJ2-5; 8 positions match TRBD2. Per the germline V gene, CDR1 is SGHTA and CDR2 is FQGNSA. This CDR3 has 14 residues. Losses at the gene ends were 5 bases for V and 3 bases for J; bases not matched to a gene: 5. This CDR3 reads CASSAGGYKETQYF. As DNA, the CDR3 is TGTGCCAGCAGCGCGGGGGGCTACAAAGAGACCCAGTACTTC. The complete variable domain, with remaining parts taken from reference TRBV7-2 and TRBJ2-5, reads GAGVSQSPSNKVTEKGKDVELRCDPISGHTALYWYRQSLGQGLEFLIYFQGNSAPDKSGLPSDRFSAERTGGSVSTLTIQRTQQEDSAVYLCASSAGGYKETQYFGPGTRLLVL.

V usage is TRBV24-1 and J usage is TRBJ2-4; 7 bases are shared with TRBD2. The CDR3 is 16 residues long. V trimming: 3 bases; J trimming: 5 bases; junction bases outside the gene matches: 9. Germline values: CDR1 KGHDR, CDR2 SFDVKD. The CDR3 protein is CATSDNLVGRENIQYF. The CDR3, as DNA: TGTGCCACCAGTGATAACTTGGTGGGGAGGGAAAACATTCAGTACTTC.

V is TRBV19 and J is TRBJ2-6, with a possible D match to TRBD2 (5 bases). Per the germline V gene, CDR1 is LNHDA and CDR2 is SQIVND (reference sequence). This CDR3 has 15 amino acids. Between the trimmed V and J ends, which lost 7 bases and 2 bases, there was a span of 12 bases. The CDR3 spells CASNPTEAGANVLTF. CDR3 coding DNA: TGTGCCAGTAATCCCACGGAGGCTGGGGCCAACGTCCTGACTTTC.

The V and J genes are TRBV5-1 and TRBJ1-1; 7 nucleotides align to TRBD1. Per the germline V gene, CDR1 is SGHRS and CDR2 is YFSETQ. The V gene end was trimmed by 0 bases and the J gene end by 4 bases; junction bases not matched to a gene: 3. The CDR3 is 14 amino acids. The CDR3 nucleotides are TGCGCCAGCAGCTTGGAGGGGGCAGGCACTGAAGCTTTCTTT. Encoded protein: CASSLEGAGTEAFF.

V is TRBV20-1 and J is TRBJ2-3; 12 bases align to TRBD2. Germline-derived CDR1 and CDR2 are DFQATT and SNEGSKA (reference sequence). This CDR3 has 19 amino acids. V was pared by 3 bases and J by 3 bases, with 16 bases of the junction left unmatched. The CDR3 DNA follows: TGCAGTGCTAGTCGGGCCCTAGCGGGAGGGCCCTCGTCGACAGATACGCAGTATTTT. Translation gives CSASRALAGGPSSTDTQYF.